Each of the 26 T cell receptor beta chains below was sequenced from the same sample in a study of human T cells and chemical hapten exposure. One entry per CDR3 protein, called by TCRdb with MiXCR from the RACE reads. The sample consists of approximately 260,000 distinct CDR3 sequences, over 7.5% of them appearing once. The time point denotes: pre-sensitization, week 0. Treatment given: therapeutic diphenylcyclopropenone sensitization with weekly scalp DPC. Sequencing was performed on whole blood, taken in connection with sensitization to the hapten diphenylcyclopropenone (DPC). Every receptor here comes from a man aged 18-30 years with alopecia areata. Some clones in this sample may be carry-over from other donors' samples.

This clonotype was seen a few times. The V and J genes are TRBV29-1 and TRBJ2-6; tentatively, D is TRBD1 or TRBD2 (5 bases each). There are 17 residues in the CDR3. CDR1 SQVTM and CDR2 ANQGSEA come from the germline V gene. Trimming took off 0 bases at V and 2 bases at J, with 14 bases between the two ends. The chain's CDR3 is CSVEDSPGGAGANVLTF. In nucleotides, the CDR3 is TGCAGCGTTGAAGATTCCCCTGGGGGTGCTGGGGCCAACGTCCTGACTTTC.

This clonotype has a handful of counts. The genes are TRBV27 and TRBJ2-3; TRBD2 aligns across 8 bases. Germline CDR1 MNHEY, CDR2 SMNVEV (reference sequence). The CDR3 is 15 amino acids. The V segment lost 5 bases and the J segment 4 bases; nucleotides outside the gene matches: 8. This CDR3 is CASSPGTSKADTQYF. The CDR3 nucleotides are TGTGCCAGCAGTCCCGGGACTAGTAAGGCAGATACGCAGTATTTT.

The chain couples TRBV10-3 to TRBJ2-2; perhaps TRBD1 as D (6 bases). The CDR3 runs to 16 residues. From germline, CDR1 is ENHRY and CDR2 SYGVKD. Between the trimmed V and J ends, which lost 0 bases and 0 bases, there was a span of 8 bases. CDR3 in DNA: TGTGCCATCAGTGAGTCCAGGGGCCCGAACACCGGGGAGCTGTTTTTT. Translated: CAISESRGPNTGELFF.

As DNA, the CDR3 is TGTGCCAGCAGACCAGGGACAGGGAGAGGGCAGCCCCAGCATTTT. As protein: CASRPGTGRGQPQHF. This chain links TRBV28 with TRBJ1-5, with 9 bases lining up with TRBD1. This CDR3 is built from 15 residues. J was trimmed by 7 bases and V by 6 bases; bases with no gene match: 10. CDR1 is MDHEN and CDR2 is SYDVKM in the germline V gene.

This clonotype was seen more than once but under ten times. This chain links TRBV7-9 with TRBJ1-2; D is undetermined. Germline CDR1 SEHNR, CDR2 FQNEAQ (reference sequence). The ends were cut back, 1 base at V and 12 bases at J, with 12 bases in the middle. The CDR3 sequence is 12 residues long. The CDR3 loop reads CASSLEEVINTF. CDR3 bases: TGTGCCAGCAGCTTAGAGGAGGTTATAAACACCTTC.

This clonotype has at least ten counts. This chain links TRBV6-2 or TRBV6-3 with TRBJ1-6; D is undetermined. Germline assignment: CDR1 MNHEY and CDR2 SVGEGT. There are 15 residues in the CDR3. The ends were cut back, 8 bases at V and 0 bases at J, with 11 bases in the middle. CDR3 amino acids: CASLSFGSYNSPLHF. The CDR3 DNA follows: TGTGCCAGCTTATCCTTCGGCTCCTATAATTCACCCCTCCACTTT.

This clonotype showed up just a few times. CDR3: CASSLEAGGLSGANVLTF. Here the CDR3 DNA reads TGTGCCAGCAGCTTAGAAGCCGGGGGGCTCTCTGGGGCCAACGTCCTGACTTTC. The chain recombines TRBV11-2 with TRBJ2-6, with D maybe TRBD2 (7 bases). The CDR3 covers 18 residues. CDR1 and CDR2 from the germline V gene are SGHAT and FQNNGV. Trimming pared 0 bases from V and 0 bases from J, leaving 12 bases between.

The chain carries TRBV6-5 and TRBJ1-2; D is unresolved. This CDR3 has 14 residues. The germline V and J ends were trimmed by 5 bases and 2 bases, with 12 bases remaining between them. Per germline, CDR1 MNHEY and CDR2 SVGAGI. CDR3 amino acids: CASSKRVENYGYTF. The CDR3 bases are TGTGCCAGCAGTAAAAGGGTAGAAAACTATGGCTACACCTTC.

This clonotype turned up a few times. This rearrangement joins TRBV24-1 to TRBJ2-5, with D perhaps assigned TRBD1 or TRBD2 (5 bases each). Trimming shortened V by 1 base and J by 1 base, and 12 bases separated the two germline ends. The CDR3 consists of 16 residues. From germline, CDR1 is KGHDR and CDR2 SFDVKD. CDR3 DNA sequence: TGTGCCACCAGTGATTTTACCAGGGCGGGCCAAGAGACCCAGTACTTC. Translation gives CATSDFTRAGQETQYF.

This CDR3 is CASSLDPSGNQETQYF. CDR3 in DNA: TGTGCCAGCAGCTTAGATCCTAGCGGGAACCAAGAGACCCAGTACTTC. V is TRBV7-8 and J is TRBJ2-5; 9 bases align to TRBD2. CDR3 length: 16 residues. The ends lost 1 base at V and 0 bases at J; junction bases unmatched: 3. The V gene's germline CDR1 is SGHVS and CDR2 FQNEAQ.

This clonotype has just a few counts. J is TRBJ1-2 and V is TRBV27; D may be TRBD1 (6 bases). Trimming took off 4 bases at V and 0 bases at J, with 24 bases between the two ends. CDR1 MNHEY and CDR2 SMNVEV come from the germline V gene (reference sequence). CDR3 length: 19 amino acids. The CDR3 is CASSSYYGPGTLTNYGYTF. For the CDR3, the DNA is TGTGCCAGCAGTTCCTACTATGGTCCCGGGACACTTACTAACTATGGCTACACCTTC.

The chain links TRBV9 to TRBJ2-3, with 14 bases that match TRBD2. CDR3 length: 18 amino acids. Losses at the gene ends were 1 base for V and 2 bases for J; bases not matched to a gene: 6. Per the germline V gene, CDR1 is SGDLS and CDR2 is YYNGEE. This CDR3 reads CASSVRTSGGSYTDTQYF. DNA of the CDR3: TGTGCCAGCAGCGTACGGACTAGCGGGGGGTCCTACACAGATACGCAGTATTTT.

Concerning this clonotype itself: A much larger clone lies a single base off, so this may be a read error. The CDR3 protein is CSARSSTEAFF. Written as DNA, the CDR3 is TGCAGCGCCCGATCCTCGACTGAAGCTTTCTTT. The chain is built from TRBV29-1 and TRBJ1-1; D ambiguous. Germline-derived CDR1 and CDR2 are SQVTM and ANQGSEA. V gave up 7 bases and J gave up 5 bases, with 11 bases separating them. The CDR3 runs to 11 residues.

This clonotype was seen ten or more times. The gene calls are TRBV7-9 and TRBJ1-6; 8 bases are shared with TRBD1. The V gene's germline CDR1 is SEHNR and CDR2 FQNEAQ (reference sequence). The CDR3 loop spans 15 amino acids. V was pared by 4 bases and J by 9 bases, with 8 bases of the junction left unmatched. The chain's CDR3 is CASSSGQGDLSPLHF. CDR3 DNA sequence: TGTGCCAGCAGCTCAGGACAGGGAGACCTTTCACCCCTCCACTTT.

This clonotype was counted between two and nine times. The chain couples TRBV7-8 to TRBJ1-2, with 7 nucleotides matching TRBD1. V was clipped by 4 bases and J by 4 bases; unmatched bases: 6. CDR1 and CDR2 from the germline V gene are SGHVS and FQNEAQ. This CDR3 spans 14 amino acids. This CDR3 is CASSSTGQVYGYTF. In DNA, the CDR3 is TGTGCCAGCAGCTCCACTGGACAGGTCTATGGCTACACCTTC. The entire variable domain, with the rest obtained from reference TRBV7-8 and TRBJ1-2, is as follows: GAGVSQSPRYKVAKRGQDVALRCDPISGHVSLFWYQQALGQGPEFLTYFQNEAQLDKSGLPSDRFFAERPEGSVSTLKIQRTQQEDSAVYLCASSSTGQVYGYTFGSGTRLTVV.

This clonotype has more than one count but fewer than ten. This chain joins TRBV4-3 and TRBJ1-3; no clear D gene. V dropped 0 bases and J dropped 2 bases, with 8 bases sitting between them. Germline CDR1 reads LGHNA; CDR2 reads YSLEER. This CDR3 region has 15 residues. CDR3 protein: CASSQDVTAGNTIYF. For the CDR3, the DNA is TGCGCCAGCAGCCAAGATGTAACGGCTGGAAACACCATATATTTT.

This clonotype occurred a few times. The V and J genes are TRBV12-3 or TRBV12-4 and TRBJ1-4; tentatively, D is TRBD1 (5 bases). V lost 2 bases, J lost 8 bases, and 12 bases lay in between. The CDR3 has 14 residues. CDR3 bases: TGTGCCAGCAGTTTAAAGGGGCGCCGAGAAAAACTGTTTTTT. It translates to CASSLKGRREKLFF.

This clonotype was found a few times. V gene TRBV11-2 combines with J gene TRBJ2-7, with 9 bases that match TRBD2. The CDR3 sequence is 15 residues long. CDR1 is SGHAT, CDR2 FQNNGV, per germline. J was trimmed by 2 bases and V by 0 bases; bases with no gene match: 2. CDR3 DNA: TGTGCCAGCAGCTTAGAGGAGCGGGGGGCCTACGAGCAGTACTTC. Translating it yields CASSLEERGAYEQYF.

The rearrangement links TRBV5-1 to TRBJ2-7, with unresolved D. CDR1 is SGHRS and CDR2 is YFSETQ in the germline V gene. Trimming removed 0 bases at V and 2 bases at J, with 9 bases between. CDR3 length: 14 amino acids. CDR3 region: CASSLGYVPYEQYV. DNA for the CDR3: TGCGCCAGCAGCTTGGGGTACGTCCCCTACGAGCAGTACGTC.

This clonotype appeared a few times. The chain combines TRBV20-1 with TRBJ1-2, with 7 bases identical to TRBD1. CDR1 is DFQATT and CDR2 is SNEGSKA in the germline V gene (reference sequence). The CDR3 contains 16 residues. The V gene end was trimmed by 6 bases and the J gene end by 3 bases; junction bases not matched to a gene: 16. The DNA of the CDR3 is TGCAGTGCCCTACTATTACCGGGACAGCGGGACTATGGCTACACCTTC. This codes for CSALLLPGQRDYGYTF.

This clonotype was seen a few times. The chain carries TRBV6-2 or TRBV6-3 and TRBJ2-7; D might be TRBD1 or TRBD2, each matching 5 bases. The CDR3 is made up of 15 amino acids. Trimming removed 6 bases from V and 0 bases from J, with 15 bases in between. Germline CDR1 MNHEY, CDR2 SVGEGT. CDR3 sequence (DNA): TGTGCCAGCAGCTCGGGACGGAAGAGCTCCTACGAGCAGTACGTC. Amino acids: CASSSGRKSSYEQYV.

V usage is TRBV7-6 and J usage is TRBJ2-2; 8 positions agree with TRBD1. J gave up 0 bases and V 4 bases, and 4 bases lay outside the gene matches. The germline gives CDR1 SGHVS, CDR2 FNYEAQ. This CDR3 comprises 16 residues. The DNA of the CDR3 is TGTGCCAGCAGCTCGATGACAGGGGCGAACACCGGGGAGCTGTTTTTT. Protein product: CASSSMTGANTGELFF.

Ten or more counts support this clonotype. The CDR3 DNA follows: TGTGCCAGCAGCTTATCATGGGAGGATGAAAAACTGTTTTTT. It codes for CASSLSWEDEKLFF. This chain links TRBV7-9 with TRBJ1-4; D gene unclear. The length of the CDR3 is 14 residues. The germline V gene encodes CDR1 SEHNR and CDR2 FQNEAQ (reference sequence). The V gene lost 2 bases and the J gene lost 6 bases, with 10 bases spanning the gap.

This clonotype was detected many times. The gene calls are TRBV4-3 and TRBJ1-6, with D maybe TRBD1 (5 bases). The CDR3 has 18 residues. Germline V gene sequence: CDR1 LGHNA, CDR2 YSLEER. V lost 4 bases, J lost 3 bases, and 19 bases lay in between. CDR3 DNA: TGCGCCAGCAGCCCTGCCGGGAGGTCAGGGATCTATAATTCACCCCTCCACTTT. This encodes CASSPAGRSGIYNSPLHF.

The CDR3, as DNA: TGTGCCAGCAGCCAAGGTCACAGGGGAAGTGGCTACACCTTC. It encodes CASSQGHRGSGYTF. The chain carries TRBV14 and TRBJ1-2; TRBD1 matches 7 bases. CDR3 length equals 14 residues. Germline lookup yields CDR1 SGHDN and CDR2 FVKESK. The ends lost 1 base at V and 7 bases at J; junction bases unmatched: 6.

This clonotype was detected a few times. The chain has TRBV27 and TRBJ2-3; TRBD2 matches 7 bases. The V segment lost 4 bases and the J segment 5 bases; nucleotides outside the gene matches: 9. From germline, CDR1 is MNHEY and CDR2 SMNVEV (reference sequence). The CDR3 totals 15 residues. The CDR3 nucleotides are TGTGCCAGCAGTTCGCCCACTAGCGTGAAAGATACGCAGTATTTT. Protein: CASSSPTSVKDTQYF.